This TCR beta chain was recovered during a study of metastatic and nonmetastatic thyroid tumors. Ahead of thyroid surgery, no patient had received treatment of any kind. Unmatched junction bases numbered 9, after V lost 8 bases and J lost 5 bases. CDR3 length equals 15 residues. Looked up from germline, CDR1 is MNHNS and CDR2 is SASEGT. TCRdb re-called the PCR reads via MiXCR. This table holds about 7,000 clones, about 20% found once. This receptor was taken from a male donor with papillary thyroid cancer or a benign thyroid nodule (not recorded which). Some clones in this sample may be carry-over from other donors' samples. The rearrangement joins TRBV6-1 to TRBJ2-1, with 10 positions matching TRBD2. The source material was adjacent normal tissue. The CDR3 loop reads CASADRTSGNNEQFF. The CDR3 DNA is TGTGCCAGCGCCGATAGGACTAGCGGAAACAATGAGCAGTTCTTC.